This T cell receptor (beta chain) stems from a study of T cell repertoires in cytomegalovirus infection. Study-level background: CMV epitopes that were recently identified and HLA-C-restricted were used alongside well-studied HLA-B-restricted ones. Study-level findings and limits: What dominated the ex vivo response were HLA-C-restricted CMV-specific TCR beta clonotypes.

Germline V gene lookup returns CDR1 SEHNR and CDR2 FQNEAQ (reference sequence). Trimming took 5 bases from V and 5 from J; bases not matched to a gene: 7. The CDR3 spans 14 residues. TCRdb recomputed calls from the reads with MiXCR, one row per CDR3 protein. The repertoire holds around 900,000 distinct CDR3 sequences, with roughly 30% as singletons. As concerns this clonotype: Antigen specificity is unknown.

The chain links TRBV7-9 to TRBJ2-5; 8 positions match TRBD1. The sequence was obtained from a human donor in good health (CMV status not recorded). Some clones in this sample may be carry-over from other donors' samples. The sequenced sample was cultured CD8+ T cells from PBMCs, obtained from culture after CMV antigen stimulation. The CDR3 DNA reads TGTGCCAGCAGCCAGACAGGGGCTGGGGAGACCCAGTACTTC. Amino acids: CASSQTGAGETQYF.